These T cell receptor beta chains were read from a single sample in a study of CD8 T cells in ankylosing spondylitis. Using its own MiXCR run on the 5' RACE reads, TCRdb lists one record per CDR3 protein. Of about 160,000 distinct CDR3 sequences listed, 15% to 20% are singletons. Sequencing was performed on blood, either unsorted or a sorted T cell fraction (not recorded which). The origin of the receptors is a male donor with ankylosing spondylitis or in good health (not recorded which). CDR3s include the opening cysteine and the closing phenylalanine or tryptophan. D genes are given only for firm matches. Not every row has a clone size; where given, it reads once, few, many or a size class.

clone size	J gene	V gene	D gene	CDR3 protein	CDR3 DNA
many	TRBJ2-2	TRBV4-2	NA	CASSQDTTNTGELFF	TGTGCCAGCAGCCAAGATACGACGAACACCGGGGAGCTGTTTTTT
few	TRBJ2-7	TRBV3-1	NA	CASSQGRYEQYF	TGTGCCAGCAGCCAAGGGCGGTACGAGCAGTACTTC
NA	TRBJ2-7	TRBV10-2	NA	CASSEGSGFYEQYF	TGCGCCAGCAGTGAGGGGAGCGGGTTCTACGAGCAGTACTTC
NA	TRBJ2-7	TRBV6-2/TRBV6-3	NA	CASSSPEGSEQYF	TGTGCCAGCAGTTCCCCGGAGGGGTCCGAGCAGTACTTC
NA	TRBJ1-5	TRBV5-1	NA	CASSLGEGGQPQHF	TGCGCCAGCAGCTTGGGGGAAGGTGGTCAGCCCCAGCATTTT
many	TRBJ2-7	TRBV28	NA	CASSARLFSYEQYF	TGTGCCAGCAGCGCTCGGCTATTCTCCTACGAGCAGTACTTC
many	TRBJ2-3	TRBV12-3/TRBV12-4	NA	CASSWSSPAQYF	TGTGCCAGCAGTTGGTCTTCCCCGGCGCAGTATTTT
few	TRBJ1-2	TRBV5-1	NA	CASSPGAGSWDGYTF	TGCGCCAGCAGCCCCGGGGCAGGGAGCTGGGATGGCTACACCTTC
NA	TRBJ1-4	TRBV7-8	NA	CASSFQGQEEKLFF	TGTGCCAGCAGCTTCCAGGGGCAAGAAGAAAAACTGTTTTTT
few	TRBJ1-3	TRBV18	NA	CASSPELISGNTIYF	TGTGCCAGCTCACCGGAGTTAATCTCTGGAAACACCATATATTTT
NA	TRBJ1-1	TRBV20-1	NA	CSAPPADSWVNTEAFF	TGCAGTGCCCCGCCAGCCGACAGTTGGGTGAACACTGAAGCTTTCTTT
NA	TRBJ2-1	TRBV7-3	TRBD2	CASQGLAGVDEQFF	TGTGCCAGCCAGGGACTAGCGGGAGTCGATGAGCAGTTCTTT
many	TRBJ2-3	TRBV10-3	NA	CAISLKGSVLSTDTQYF	TGTGCCATCAGCCTCAAAGGTTCAGTTCTGAGCACAGATACGCAGTATTTT
many	TRBJ2-2	TRBV6-1	NA	CASSEEIGAFTGELFF	TGTGCCAGCAGTGAAGAAATCGGGGCGTTCACCGGGGAGCTGTTTTTT